The 13 T cell receptor beta chains reported below all come from one sample, sequenced in a study of shared clonotypes between healthy human individuals. Profiled with immunoSEQ multiplex PCR; TCRdb holds only in-frame clones, not every one. The table lists some 480,000 clones, around 80% of them singletons. Material for sequencing was PBMCs. The origin of the receptors is a woman in her 40s in good health. Some clones in this sample may be carry-over from other donors' samples.

V usage is TRBV7-3 and J usage is TRBJ2-3; D unresolved. Trimming stripped 1 base from V and 7 bases from J, with 9 bases between. Per the germline V gene, CDR1 is SGHTA and CDR2 is FQGTGA. The CDR3 consists of 13 residues. CDR3 residues: CASSLNPRNTQYF. CDR3 DNA: TGTGCCAGCAGCTTAAACCCGAGAAATACGCAGTATTTT.

This clone was seen a handful of times. V usage is TRBV2 and J usage is TRBJ2-7; no firm D call. Trimming left V 7 bases short and J 0 bases short, with 13 bases between. The V gene's germline CDR1 is SNHLY and CDR2 FYNNEI. The CDR3 length is 14 residues. Here the CDR3 DNA reads TGTGCCAGCACCCCGAGGCGGATCTCCTACGAGCAGTACTTC. Amino acids: CASTPRRISYEQYF.

The CDR3 reads CASSPMRLASGQYNEQFF. The DNA of the CDR3 is TGTGCCAGCAGCCCCATGCGGTTGGCTAGCGGACAGTACAATGAGCAGTTCTTC. The chain carries TRBV7-9 and TRBJ2-1, with a weak D call TRBD2 (7 bases). CDR3 size: 18 residues. V was shortened by 5 bases and J by 4 bases, with 24 bases between the two germline ends. Germline-derived CDR1 and CDR2 are SEHNR and FQNEAQ (reference sequence).

The chain carries TRBV7-9 and TRBJ2-7, with TRBD2 as a possible D gene (5 bases). The CDR3 loop spans 14 amino acids. Between the trimmed V and J ends, which lost 0 bases and 9 bases, there was a span of 15 bases. Germline CDR1 SEHNR, CDR2 FQNEAQ (reference sequence). As DNA, the CDR3 is TGTGCCAGCAGCTTAGCGGGAGAAAGTTTAGTGCAGTACTTC. Translating gives CASSLAGESLVQYF. The full variable domain, rest sourced from reference TRBV7-9 and TRBJ2-7, is DTGVSQNPRHKITKRGQNVTFRCDPISEHNRLYWYRQTLGQGPEFLTYFQNEAQLEKSRLLSDRFSAERPKGSFSTLEIQRTEQGDSAMYLCASSLAGESLVQYFGPGTRLTVT.

The gene calls are TRBV19 and TRBJ1-5; D not resolved. Germline CDR1 is LNHDA and CDR2 is SQIVND (reference sequence). The CDR3 is made up of 16 amino acids. V was cut by 3 bases and J by 0 bases, with 12 bases left in between. Here the CDR3 reads CASSIWTDYSNQPQHF. CDR3 coding DNA: TGTGCCAGTAGTATTTGGACGGATTATAGCAATCAGCCCCAGCATTTT. The full variable domain, its missing parts supplied by reference TRBV19 and TRBJ1-5, is DGGITQSPKYLFRKEGQNVTLSCEQNLNHDAMYWYRQDPGQGLRLIYYSQIVNDFQKGDIAEGYSVSREKKESFPLTVTSAQKNPTAFYLCASSIWTDYSNQPQHFGDGTRLSIL.

The chain combines TRBV7-9 with TRBJ2-7; 14 nucleotides align to TRBD2. The V gene's germline CDR1 is SEHNR and CDR2 FQNEAQ (reference sequence). Trimming cost V 5 bases and J 1 base; bases outside gene matches: 10. The length of the CDR3 is 18 residues. CDR3 region: CASSPGTSGRGRSYEQYF. The CDR3 nucleotides read TGTGCCAGCAGCCCCGGGACTAGCGGGAGAGGACGTTCCTACGAGCAGTACTTC.

The V gene is TRBV7-9, the J gene TRBJ1-3; 9 nucleotides match TRBD1. Trimming at V came to 5 bases and at J to 4 bases, leaving 3 bases not matched to a gene. The germline V gene encodes CDR1 SEHNR and CDR2 FQNEAQ (reference sequence). CDR3 length equals 14 residues. CDR3 in amino acids: CASSRDRDGNTIYF. The CDR3 nucleotides are TGTGCCAGCAGCAGGGACAGGGACGGAAACACCATATATTTT.

The genes are TRBV20-1 and TRBJ2-7, with D maybe TRBD2 (5 bases). V was pared by 6 bases and J by 2 bases, with 8 bases between. The CDR3 sequence is 11 residues long. Germline lookup yields CDR1 DFQATT and CDR2 SNEGSKA (reference sequence). CDR3 sequence (DNA): TGCAGTGCCCCCGGGGCCTACGAGCAGTACTTC. Its translation: CSAPGAYEQYF.

The chain is built from TRBV18 and TRBJ1-5, with D uncertain. The CDR3 is 13 residues long. Germline V CDR1 and CDR2: KGHSH, LQKENI. Trimming shortened V by 3 bases and J by 4 bases, and 7 bases separated the two germline ends. The CDR3 DNA reads TGTGCCAGCTCACCGGACGAGAATCAGCCCCAGCATTTT. Encoded protein: CASSPDENQPQHF. The full variable domain, in which reference TRBV18 and TRBJ1-5 provide the parts outside the CDR3, is NAGVMQNPRHLVRRRGQEARLRCSPMKGHSHVYWYRQLPEEGLKFMVYLQKENIIDESGMPKERFSAEFPKEGPSILRIQQVVRGDSAAYFCASSPDENQPQHFGDGTRLSIL.

The chain joins TRBV19 to TRBJ2-5, with a weak D call TRBD2 (5 bases). The CDR3 runs 18 residues. V was clipped by 4 bases and J by 5 bases, with 26 bases between them. The germline V gene encodes CDR1 LNHDA and CDR2 SQIVND (reference sequence). The CDR3 is CASSSPGRVGGHRETQYF. The CDR3 DNA is TGTGCCAGTAGTAGCCCGGGCCGAGTAGGCGGGCATCGGGAGACCCAGTACTTC.

The chain joins TRBV19 to TRBJ1-2; D not resolved. V shed 7 bases and J shed 1 base, with 16 bases lying between them. The CDR3 has 15 residues. Germline CDR1 LNHDA, CDR2 SQIVND (reference sequence). The CDR3: CASNQGRNHNYGYTF. In DNA form, the CDR3 reads TGTGCCAGTAATCAAGGCCGGAATCATAACTATGGCTACACCTTC.

The sample holds a few counts of this clone. CDR3 loop: CAISEEGANGYTF. The CDR3 DNA reads as TGTGCCATCAGTGAGGAGGGGGCGAACGGCTACACCTTC. This chain uses TRBV10-3 with TRBJ1-2; TRBD1 matches 7 bases. CDR1 ENHRY and CDR2 SYGVKD come from the germline V gene. The trim removed 2 bases at V and 8 bases at J, leaving 5 bases unmatched. The CDR3 sequence is 13 residues long.

J is TRBJ2-5 and V is TRBV5-4, with D maybe TRBD2 (6 bases). V lost 6 bases, J lost 2 bases, and 14 bases lay in between. Per germline, CDR1 SGHNT and CDR2 YYREEE (reference sequence). This CDR3 has 14 residues. This CDR3 reads CASKVAALQETQYF. CDR3 bases: TGTGCCAGCAAGGTAGCGGCCCTTCAAGAGACCCAGTACTTC.